The text below deals with one T cell receptor beta chain. Its target is unknown. This entry is derived from a study of shared clonotypes between healthy human individuals. At the level of the study: CD4 naive and CD4 memory each took three plates per donor, while CD8 naive took two and CD8 memory one. Overall study findings and caveats: Naive subsets, compared against memory subsets, generally had larger estimated richness values. Generation probability values for non-shared clonotypes were lower than those for clonotypes shared by all four donors. Tissue TCR repertoires likely differ from these blood-only repertoires.

Generated by immunoSEQ multiplex PCR, the TCRdb table keeps only in-frame clones and is missing some. The sample carries 2 million to 2.5 million clones, about 92% recorded once. Only CD45RO-negative cells positively selected for CCR7 counted as naive CD8 cells, so terminally differentiated effector memory CD45RA+ cells were excluded. Sample: naive CD8+ T cells from PBMCs. This TCR was sampled from a man between 18 and 29 years old in good health. Some clones in this sample may be carry-over from other donors' samples.

CDR3 coding DNA: TGTGCCAGCAGCTTAGCGGGCCTAGATGGTTACGAGCAGTACTTC. It yields the protein CASSLAGLDGYEQYF. This rearrangement joins TRBV7-9 to TRBJ2-7; D gene unclear. The V gene's germline CDR1 is SEHNR and CDR2 FQNEAQ (reference sequence). There are 15 residues in the CDR3. Trimming took 0 bases from V and 4 from J, leaving 13 bases between them.